Each of the 21 T cell receptor beta chains below was sequenced from the same sample in a study of blood T cell repertoires in COVID-19. Sequencing was performed with immunoSEQ multiplex PCR; in TCRdb, only in-frame clones are kept and a portion is missing. The data contain about 92,000 clones, 87% of them singletons. The material sequenced was peripheral blood. These receptors came from a woman aged 60 to 75 with COVID-19, enrolled during active disease.

The chain couples TRBV27 to TRBJ1-2; tentatively, D is TRBD1 (5 bases). Germline V gives CDR1 MNHEY, CDR2 SMNVEV (reference sequence). Trimming took off 5 bases at V and 0 bases at J, with 10 bases between the two ends. The CDR3 has 14 amino acids. CDR3 nucleotides: TGTGCCAGCAGTCCAGTGACAGCTAACTATGGCTACACCTTC. Translating it yields CASSPVTANYGYTF.

This clone was seen a handful of times. The V and J genes are TRBV28 and TRBJ1-5; 9 bases fit TRBD1. The V gene's germline CDR1 is MDHEN and CDR2 SYDVKM. The CDR3 consists of 14 residues. V lost 6 bases, J lost 6 bases, and 6 bases stayed unmatched. Written as DNA, the CDR3 is TGTGCCAGCAGGACAGGGGGGGGTGGTCAGCCCCAGCATTTT. Translated: CASRTGGGGQPQHF.

The chain is built from TRBV11-2 and TRBJ2-1; maybe TRBD1 (5 bases). Germline V gives CDR1 SGHAT, CDR2 FQNNGV. The CDR3 is made up of 14 amino acids. Trimming shortened V by 4 bases and J by 10 bases, and 17 bases separated the two germline ends. CDR3 sequence: CASSSRLAQGEQFF. The CDR3, as DNA: TGTGCCAGCAGCTCAAGGCTCGCTCAGGGCGAGCAGTTCTTC.

This rearrangement joins TRBV29-1 to TRBJ2-7; no clear D. CDR1 SQVTM and CDR2 ANQGSEA come from the germline V gene. CDR3 length equals 12 residues. V was shortened by 0 bases and J by 5 bases, with 8 bases between the two germline ends. The CDR3 region is CSVEDQEDEQYF. The CDR3 DNA is TGCAGCGTTGAAGATCAAGAGGACGAGCAGTACTTC.

The CDR3 is CASSRQGGVNTEAFF. CDR3 DNA: TGTGCCAGCAGCCGACAGGGCGGGGTGAACACTGAAGCTTTCTTT. The chain uses TRBV6-5 and TRBJ1-1; 7 bases fit TRBD1. J gave up 0 bases and V 6 bases, and 7 bases lay outside the gene matches. The germline CDR1 and CDR2 sequences are MNHEY and SVGAGI. This CDR3 spans 15 amino acids.

The rearrangement joins TRBV2 to TRBJ2-2; a weak D match, TRBD2 (5 bases). Trimming removed 2 bases from V and 6 bases from J, with 13 bases in between. CDR3 length equals 15 residues. Germline CDR1 and CDR2: SNHLY and FYNNEI. CDR3 nucleotides: TGTGCCAGCAGTGAAATCTCGGGGTTAGCCGGGGAGCTGTTTTTT. Its translation: CASSEISGLAGELFF.

The chain combines TRBV28 with TRBJ1-1; possibly TRBD1 for D (5 bases). V was cut by 6 bases and J by 1 base, with 15 bases left in between. Germline values: CDR1 MDHEN, CDR2 SYDVKM. This CDR3 is built from 15 residues. The CDR3 sequence: CASRPGHPKNTEAFF. The CDR3 nucleotides read TGTGCCAGCAGGCCTGGACACCCAAAGAACACTGAAGCTTTCTTT.

This chain connects TRBV10-3 to TRBJ2-1; weak D call: TRBD2 (6 bases). Trimming took 7 bases from V and 7 from J, leaving 8 bases between them. CDR1 is ENHRY, CDR2 SYGVKD, per germline. The CDR3 has 11 residues. The CDR3 nucleotides are TGTGCCATCACCCGGGGGAATGAGCAGTTCTTC. Protein product: CAITRGNEQFF.

This clone has a handful of counts. CDR3 protein: CASSGTGIGNTIYF. The DNA for the CDR3 is TGTGCCAGCAGCGGAACAGGGATTGGAAACACCATATATTTT. This chain connects TRBV5-6 to TRBJ1-3; possibly TRBD1 for D (6 bases). Trimming shortened V by 4 bases and J by 3 bases, and 11 bases separated the two germline ends. CDR1 and CDR2 from the germline V gene are SGHDT and YYEEEE. The CDR3 is 14 residues long.

The chain couples TRBV5-1 to TRBJ1-4, with D unresolved. Germline CDR1 is SGHRS and CDR2 is YFSETQ. Trimming cost V 0 bases and J 6 bases, with 12 bases left between them. The CDR3 contains 15 residues. DNA for the CDR3: TGCGCCAGCAGCTTGGTAGGGTTTAGCGATGAAAAACTGTTTTTT. This codes for CASSLVGFSDEKLFF.

The chain has TRBV27 and TRBJ1-4, with 9 bases lining up with TRBD1. The trim removed 4 bases at V and 0 bases at J, leaving 6 bases unmatched. This CDR3 has 17 residues. The germline V gene encodes CDR1 MNHEY and CDR2 SMNVEV (reference sequence). In DNA, the CDR3 is TGTGCCAGCAGTTCAGGGACAGGGACAGCAACTAATGAAAAACTGTTTTTT. Translated: CASSSGTGTATNEKLFF.

The chain employs TRBV6-5 and TRBJ1-5; no reliable D call. CDR3 size: 12 residues. V lost 10 bases and J 0 bases, leaving 7 bases between the germline ends. Germline V CDR1 and CDR2: MNHEY, SVGAGI. CDR3 in amino acids: CATGFSNQPQHF. The CDR3 bases are TGTGCCACCGGGTTTAGCAATCAGCCCCAGCATTTT.

In this sample, this clone turned up a few times. V gene TRBV5-1 combines with J gene TRBJ2-5; TRBD2 matches at 10 bases. The germline V gene encodes CDR1 SGHRS and CDR2 YFSETQ. After removal of 5 bases from V and 5 bases from J, the junction contained 3 bases not matched to a gene. CDR3 length: 13 amino acids. This CDR3 is CASSISGGETQYF. CDR3 in DNA: TGCGCCAGCAGTATTAGCGGGGGGGAGACCCAGTACTTC. The complete variable domain, with remaining parts taken from reference TRBV5-1 and TRBJ2-5, reads KAGVTQTPRYLIKTRGQQVTLSCSPISGHRSVSWYQQTPGQGLQFLFEYFSETQRNKGNFPGRFSGRQFSNSRSEMNVSTLELGDSALYLCASSISGGETQYFGPGTRLLVL.

This sequence joins TRBV7-6 and TRBJ2-1, with 10 nucleotides matching TRBD2. Germline V gene data show CDR1 as SGHVS and CDR2 as FNYEAQ. The CDR3 covers 15 residues. V was clipped by 5 bases and J by 8 bases; unmatched bases: 9. CDR3 amino acids: CASSHTSSGGDEQFF. The CDR3 bases are TGTGCCAGCAGCCACACCTCTAGCGGGGGTGATGAGCAGTTCTTC.

CDR3 loop: CASMTDTYTEAFF. The CDR3 DNA reads TGTGCCAGCATGACAGACACCTACACTGAAGCTTTCTTT. This chain connects TRBV2 to TRBJ1-1; possibly TRBD1 for D (5 bases). The length of the CDR3 is 13 residues. Trimming left V 7 bases short and J 3 bases short, with 12 bases between. Germline V gene data show CDR1 as SNHLY and CDR2 as FYNNEI. Based on the CDR3 plus reference TRBV2 and TRBJ1-1, the full variable domain is EPEVTQTPSHQVTQMGQEVILRCVPISNHLYFYWYRQILGQKVEFLVSFYNNEISEKSEIFDDQFSVERPDGSNFTLKIRSTKLEDSAMYFCASMTDTYTEAFFGQGTRLTVV.

This sequence joins TRBV30 and TRBJ1-4, with 8 positions matching TRBD1. The length of the CDR3 is 13 residues. The V segment lost 2 bases and the J segment 11 bases; nucleotides outside the gene matches: 7. Germline-derived CDR1 and CDR2 are GTSNPN and SVGIG (reference sequence). The DNA of the CDR3 is TGTGCCTGGAGTCCCGGGACAGGCGGGAAACTGTTTTTT. Translated, it gives CAWSPGTGGKLFF.

J is TRBJ1-1 and V is TRBV3-1 (or the pseudogene TRBV3-2); maybe TRBD1 (6 bases). V lost 4 bases to trimming and J lost 5 bases, with 17 bases between them. Germline V gene lookup returns CDR1 LGHDT and CDR2 YNNKEL (reference sequence). The CDR3 length is 15 residues. The CDR3 DNA reads as TGTGCCAGCAGCCGACGGGACACCCTTGGGACTGAAGCTTTCTTT. Translating it yields CASSRRDTLGTEAFF.

The chain carries TRBV28 and TRBJ1-1; tentative D call: TRBD1 (5 bases). Trimming stripped 5 bases from V and 1 base from J, with 11 bases between. The CDR3 runs 14 residues. Germline V CDR1 and CDR2: MDHEN, SYDVKM. CDR3 residues: CASSILGGNTEAFF. The CDR3 coding sequence is TGTGCCAGCAGTATCCTGGGGGGGAACACTGAAGCTTTCTTT.

V is TRBV21-1 and J is TRBJ1-4. TRBV21-1 is a pseudogene. This CDR3 comprises 15 residues. The CDR3 sequence is CASSKPGGADEKLFF. The CDR3 DNA follows: TGTGCCAGCAGCAAACCGGGGGGCGCCGATGAAAAACTGTTTTTT.

The chain joins TRBV6-5 to TRBJ1-1; 7 nucleotides align to TRBD1. CDR3 size: 14 residues. The germline gives CDR1 MNHEY, CDR2 SVGAGI. Trimming took 8 bases from V and 0 from J; bases not matched to a gene: 6. The CDR3 nucleotides read TGTGCCAGCGCTCGGGACAGCTTGAACACTGAAGCTTTCTTT. Protein product: CASARDSLNTEAFF.

The genes are TRBV7-8 and TRBJ2-7; D might be TRBD2 (6 bases). Germline V gene data show CDR1 as SGHVS and CDR2 as FQNEAQ. The CDR3 length is 14 residues. The V end lost 2 bases, the J end lost 2 bases, and 10 bases lay between the germline ends. This chain's CDR3 is CASSLPGGTYEQYF. The CDR3 bases are TGTGCCAGCAGCTTACCCGGCGGGACCTACGAGCAGTACTTC.